This T cell receptor (beta chain) was recorded in a study of T cell responses to AZD1222 COVID-19 vaccine. CDR3 length: 14 residues. Trimming removed 5 bases from V and 5 bases from J; junction bases left unmatched: 5. Germline V CDR1 and CDR2: LNHDA, SQIVND (reference sequence). Profiled with immunoSEQ multiplex PCR; TCRdb holds only in-frame clones, not every one. The sample consists of 150,000 to 200,000 clones, 70% to 90% of them appearing once. The chain combines TRBV19 with TRBJ2-2; 7 nucleotides line up with TRBD1. Sequencing was performed on peripheral blood, taken 28 days after the second AZD1222 dose. This sequence was found in an adult who received the AZD1222 COVID-19 vaccine. This CDR3 is CASSATGVTGELFF. In DNA, the CDR3 is TGTGCCAGTAGTGCTACAGGGGTTACCGGGGAGCTGTTTTTT.